The clone carrying this T cell receptor (beta chain) was picked up a small number of times. Its antigen remains unidentified. The protocol was immunoSEQ multiplex PCR, while the TCRdb copy is restricted to in-frame clones and leaves out a portion. The table includes about 26,000 clones, around four fifths detected once. The CDR3 runs 13 residues. V dropped 8 bases and J dropped 7; count of bases not matched to a gene: 8. Germline V gene sequence: CDR1 MDHEN, CDR2 SYDVKM. The entry originates in a study of OX40 agonist ivuxolimab in advanced cancers. Study-level points and caveats: In CD8+ T cells, expanded clones were on average more numerous than in CD4+.

The rearrangement joins TRBV28 to TRBJ1-5; 7 positions match TRBD1. This TCR was recovered from an adult with an advanced solid tumor such as melanoma, head and neck, liver or kidney cancer. The sequencing used CD4+ or CD8+ T cells sorted from blood, collected in a trial of the OX40 agonist ivuxolimab. The CDR3 coding sequence is TGTGCCAGCGCCACAGGGGCGGACCAGCCCCAGCATTTT. It specifies CASATGADQPQHF.